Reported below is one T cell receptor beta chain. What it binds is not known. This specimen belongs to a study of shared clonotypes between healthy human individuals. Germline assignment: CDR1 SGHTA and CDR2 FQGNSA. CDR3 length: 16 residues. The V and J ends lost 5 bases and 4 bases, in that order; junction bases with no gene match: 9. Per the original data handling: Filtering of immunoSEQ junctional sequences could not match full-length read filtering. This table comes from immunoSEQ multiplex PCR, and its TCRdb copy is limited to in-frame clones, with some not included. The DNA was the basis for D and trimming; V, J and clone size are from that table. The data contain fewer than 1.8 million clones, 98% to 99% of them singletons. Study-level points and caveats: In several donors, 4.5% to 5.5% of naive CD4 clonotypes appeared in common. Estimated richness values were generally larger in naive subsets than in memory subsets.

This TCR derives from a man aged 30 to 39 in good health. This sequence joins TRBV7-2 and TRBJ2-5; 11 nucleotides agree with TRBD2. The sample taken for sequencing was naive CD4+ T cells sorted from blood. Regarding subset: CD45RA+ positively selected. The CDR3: CASSRELAGDLETQYF. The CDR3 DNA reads TGTGCCAGCAGCCGGGAACTAGCGGGAGACTTAGAGACCCAGTACTTC.